This TCR beta chain derives from a study of blood T cells in healthy people across ages. Then a second PCR, running roughly 7 to 12 cycles, was carried out with a sample-barcoded 5' primer and a J-beta primer mix. TCRdb analysed the 5' RACE reads with MiXCR anew, one entry per CDR3 protein. This sample yields around 2 million distinct CDR3 sequences, of which about two fifths are seen a single time; 20% to 25% belongs to the top ten. V lost 8 bases and J 12 bases, leaving 22 bases between the germline ends. Germline V gives CDR1 MNHEY, CDR2 SVGEGT. The CDR3 is 14 residues long. This chain joins TRBV6-2 or TRBV6-3 and TRBJ1-4; a weak D match, TRBD1 (5 bases). The sequence came from a human donor in good health. Material for sequencing was blood. CDR3 protein: CASQFSTGVRQLFF. The CDR3 DNA is TGTGCCAGCCAGTTTTCGACGGGGGTGAGGCAACTGTTTTTT.